The 32 T cell receptor beta chains given below trace back to one sample, sequenced in a study of Ad26.COV2.S vaccination and SARS-CoV-2 variants. The treatment denotes: around 19 received Ad26.COV2.S at low or high dose, single or two shots; 5 received placebo; per-sample allocation not given. Vaccine and placebo recipients were sampled on day 63 after the first injection. Generated by immunoSEQ multiplex PCR, the TCRdb table keeps only in-frame clones and is missing some. The sample holds about 350,000 clones, roughly 91% seen once. The material sequenced was peripheral blood, taken in a trial of Ad26.COV2.S vaccine versus placebo. The receptor set was obtained from a person aged 18-60 years who received the Ad26.COV2.S COVID-19 vaccine or a placebo.

This chain joins TRBV11-2 and TRBJ2-7; tentatively, D is TRBD2 (6 bases). The CDR3 length is 13 residues. The germline V and J ends were trimmed by 4 bases and 5 bases, with 12 bases remaining between them. Germline values: CDR1 SGHAT, CDR2 FQNNGV. The DNA of the CDR3 is TGTGCCAGCAGCTCGACTAGTTCCCACGAGCAGTACTTC. The encoded protein is CASSSTSSHEQYF.

The gene calls are TRBV25-1 and TRBJ1-4; TRBD1 agrees at 7 bases. J was trimmed by 7 bases and V by 5 bases; bases with no gene match: 10. Germline lookup yields CDR1 MGHDK and CDR2 SYGVNS. This CDR3 region has 15 residues. The CDR3 region is CASSPHRGEGEKLFF. CDR3 bases: TGTGCCAGCAGTCCCCACAGGGGAGAAGGTGAAAAACTGTTTTTT.

The chain employs TRBV30 and TRBJ2-2; D is ambiguous. Trimming left V 2 bases short and J 6 bases short, with 13 bases between. Per germline, CDR1 GTSNPN and CDR2 SVGIG (reference sequence). The CDR3 has 14 amino acids. The CDR3 reads CAWSSPLFPGELFF. CDR3 sequence (DNA): TGTGCCTGGAGTAGTCCCCTATTCCCCGGGGAGCTGTTTTTT.

This rearrangement joins TRBV5-1 to TRBJ2-5; no clear D gene. Germline lookup yields CDR1 SGHRS and CDR2 YFSETQ. The CDR3 loop spans 14 amino acids. The V gene lost 4 bases and the J gene lost 5 bases, with 15 bases spanning the gap. The CDR3 coding sequence is TGCGCCAGCAGCGTCCTACCCGGTCGGGAGACCCAGTACTTC. Its translation is CASSVLPGRETQYF.

The chain employs TRBV4-1 and TRBJ2-7, with 9 bases that match TRBD2. In germline, CDR1 is MGHRA, CDR2 YSYEKL. The CDR3 spans 16 residues. The junction had 8 bases not matched to a gene; V was cut back by 0 bases and J by 5 bases. The CDR3 DNA is TGCGCCAGCAGCCAAGATTGGCGGGAGGGCCGCCACGAGCAGTACTTC. Translation: CASSQDWREGRHEQYF.

The J gene is TRBJ1-2, the V gene TRBV19; possible D gene TRBD1, 6 bases. The CDR3 spans 14 residues. V gave up 10 bases and J gave up 4 bases, with 19 bases separating them. Germline CDR1 and CDR2: LNHDA and SQIVND (reference sequence). CDR3 protein: CATRQPGRGYGYTF. The CDR3 region has the DNA TGTGCCACCAGACAGCCTGGCAGGGGCTATGGCTACACCTTC.

The V and J genes are TRBV6-1 and TRBJ1-2; D is ambiguous. V gave up 1 base and J gave up 1 base, with 7 bases separating them. This CDR3 is built from 14 residues. Looked up from germline, CDR1 is MNHNS and CDR2 is SASEGT. The CDR3 spells CASSEDGDNYGYTF. The CDR3 DNA is TGTGCCAGCAGTGAAGACGGGGATAACTATGGCTACACCTTC.

The chain links TRBV19 to TRBJ1-5; 8 nucleotides align to TRBD1. J gave up 0 bases and V 2 bases, and 6 bases lay outside the gene matches. There are 17 residues in the CDR3. Germline-derived CDR1 and CDR2 are LNHDA and SQIVND (reference sequence). The CDR3 sequence is CASSIMGQVYSNQPQHF. CDR3 DNA: TGTGCCAGTAGTATAATGGGACAGGTCTATAGCAATCAGCCCCAGCATTTT.

The rearrangement links TRBV20-1 to TRBJ1-1; 7 bases align to TRBD1. V trimming: 3 bases; J trimming: 0 bases; junction bases outside the gene matches: 10. Germline CDR1 and CDR2: DFQATT and SNEGSKA (reference sequence). The CDR3 loop spans 16 amino acids. The CDR3 spells CSASETDRVVNTEAFF. The CDR3 DNA reads as TGCAGTGCTAGTGAAACCGACAGGGTCGTGAACACTGAAGCTTTCTTT.

The chain recombines TRBV5-1 with TRBJ1-1, with D possibly matching TRBD1 (6 bases). CDR3 length: 15 amino acids. Germline V gene data show CDR1 as SGHRS and CDR2 as YFSETQ. V was cut by 2 bases and J by 1 base, with 12 bases left in between. DNA for the CDR3: TGCGCCAGCAGCTTTGGAGGGGGTCCGAACACTGAAGCTTTCTTT. It yields the protein CASSFGGGPNTEAFF.

J is TRBJ1-2 and V is TRBV7-8; D gene ambiguous. CDR1 is SGHVS and CDR2 is FQNEAQ in the germline V gene. CDR3 length equals 14 residues. The V end lost 1 base, the J end lost 3 bases, and 9 bases lay between the germline ends. The CDR3 DNA is TGTGCCAGCAGCTTAGACCCCAGACACTATGGCTACACCTTC. Amino acids: CASSLDPRHYGYTF.

In this sample, this clone turned up once. The chain employs TRBV20-1 and TRBJ1-4; the D is unclear. With 6 bases removed from V and 6 bases from J, the gap between germline ends came to 8 bases. Looked up from germline, CDR1 is DFQATT and CDR2 is SNEGSKA (reference sequence). The CDR3 length is 11 residues. The CDR3 spells CSAADYEKLFF. In nucleotides, the CDR3 is TGCAGTGCAGCTGATTATGAAAAACTGTTTTTT.

The rearrangement uses TRBV2 and TRBJ2-7; D is perhaps TRBD1 (6 bases). There are 13 residues in the CDR3. Trimming removed 6 bases from V and 4 bases from J, with 13 bases in between. Looked up from germline, CDR1 is SNHLY and CDR2 is FYNNEI. The CDR3 loop reads CASSASGVYEQYF. The CDR3 DNA is TGTGCCAGCAGCGCATCAGGGGTATACGAGCAGTACTTC.

This chain uses TRBV2 with TRBJ2-1; perhaps TRBD1 as D (5 bases). Germline loops: CDR1 SNHLY, CDR2 FYNNEI. The V gene lost 7 bases and the J gene lost 9 bases, with 10 bases spanning the gap. The CDR3 extends over 11 amino acids. The CDR3 spells CASKGSGEQFF. The CDR3 DNA reads as TGTGCCAGCAAGGGGTCGGGTGAGCAGTTCTTC.

This clone has just one count. This sequence joins TRBV7-2 and TRBJ1-5; 7 bases map to TRBD1. The germline gives CDR1 SGHTA, CDR2 FQGNSA. V lost 5 bases, J lost 4 bases, and 5 bases stayed unmatched. The CDR3 sequence is 14 residues long. CDR3 DNA: TGTGCCAGCAGCCGGAGGGGGCGAAATCAGCCCCAGCATTTT. It translates to CASSRRGRNQPQHF.

This chain's CDR3 is CASSYEILGAYGYTF. Written as DNA, the CDR3 is TGTGCCAGCAGTTACGAAATCTTGGGTGCCTATGGCTACACCTTC. This chain joins TRBV6-6 and TRBJ1-2; D remains unclear. The germline V and J ends were trimmed by 2 bases and 4 bases, with 14 bases remaining between them. This CDR3 comprises 15 residues. Germline V gene sequence: CDR1 MNHNY, CDR2 SVGAGI (reference sequence).

The chain employs TRBV13 and TRBJ2-3; 10 bases map to TRBD2. Germline CDR1 and CDR2: PRHDT and FYEKMQ (reference sequence). V shed 4 bases, J shed 4 bases, and the junction held 8 bases outside the gene matches. The CDR3 runs to 16 residues. The CDR3 DNA sequence: TGTGCCAGCAGCTCATCTAGCGGGAGATCCCCAGATACGCAGTATTTT. Encoded protein: CASSSSSGRSPDTQYF. The full variable domain, completed using reference TRBV13 and TRBJ2-3, is AAGVIQSPRHLIKEKRETATLKCYPIPRHDTVYWYQQGPGQDPQFLISFYEKMQSDKGSIPDRFSAQQFSDYHSELNMSSLELGDSALYFCASSSSSGRSPDTQYFGPGTRLTVL.

The chain carries TRBV6-6 and TRBJ2-3; D may be TRBD2 (5 bases). Germline assignment: CDR1 MNHNY and CDR2 SVGAGI (reference sequence). The V gene lost 6 bases and the J gene lost 0 bases, with 10 bases spanning the gap. This CDR3 has 14 amino acids. CDR3 loop: CASRDGVSTDTQYF. The CDR3 nucleotides read TGTGCCAGCAGGGACGGGGTTAGCACAGATACGCAGTATTTT.

The gene calls are TRBV6-2 or TRBV6-3 and TRBJ1-2; no firm D call. The CDR3 sequence is 15 residues long. The V gene's germline CDR1 is MNHEY and CDR2 SVGEGT. V was shortened by 0 bases and J by 4 bases, with 12 bases between the two germline ends. Here the CDR3 reads CASSYSGRRGYGYTF. DNA of the CDR3: TGTGCCAGCAGTTACTCGGGCAGGAGAGGCTATGGCTACACCTTC.

This clone was seen once. The rearrangement links TRBV19 to TRBJ1-5, with 9 bases identical to TRBD1. Germline V gene data show CDR1 as LNHDA and CDR2 as SQIVND (reference sequence). The CDR3 contains 15 residues. V trimming: 8 bases; J trimming: 1 base; junction bases outside the gene matches: 6. The CDR3 loop is CASGGQGWSNQPQHF. In nucleotides, the CDR3 is TGTGCCAGTGGCGGACAGGGGTGGAGCAATCAGCCCCAGCATTTT.

V and J are TRBV12-5 and TRBJ1-5; weak D call: TRBD1 (5 bases). The germline V and J ends were trimmed by 2 bases and 5 bases, with 13 bases remaining between them. Germline V gives CDR1 LGHNT, CDR2 FRNRAP. This CDR3 contains 15 residues. In DNA form, the CDR3 reads TGTGCTAGTGGTTTGTCGGTCGCAGGGTATCAGCCCCAGCATTTT. It encodes CASGLSVAGYQPQHF. Filled out from reference TRBV12-5 and TRBJ1-5, the complete variable domain reads DARVTQTPRHKVTEMGQEVTMRCQPILGHNTVFWYRQTMMQGLELLAYFRNRAPLDDSGMPKDRFSAEMPDATLATLKIQPSEPRDSAVYFCASGLSVAGYQPQHFGDGTRLSIL.

This clone showed up just once. The chain employs TRBV4-1 and TRBJ1-3, with 7 bases fitting TRBD1. The trim removed 0 bases at V and 8 bases at J, leaving 10 bases unmatched. This CDR3 comprises 16 residues. Germline loops: CDR1 MGHRA, CDR2 YSYEKL. CDR3 amino acids: CASSQDWARGRDTIYF. The CDR3 region has the DNA TGCGCCAGCAGCCAAGATTGGGCCAGGGGGAGAGACACCATATATTTT.

This chain joins TRBV7-8 and TRBJ2-7, with 8 bases that match TRBD1. This CDR3 is built from 14 residues. Losses at the gene ends were 4 bases for V and 6 bases for J; bases not matched to a gene: 8. The germline CDR1 and CDR2 sequences are SGHVS and FQNEAQ. CDR3: CASSSDRGSSEQYF. The DNA for the CDR3 is TGTGCCAGCAGCTCCGACAGGGGTTCGTCCGAGCAGTACTTC.

The gene calls are TRBV6-2 or TRBV6-3 and TRBJ2-1, with D unresolved. The CDR3 spans 14 residues. Germline V gene sequence: CDR1 MNHEY, CDR2 SVGEGT. V lost 5 bases to trimming and J lost 7 bases, with 15 bases between them. CDR3 sequence reads: CASSPMVSVNEQFF. CDR3 sequence (DNA): TGTGCCAGCAGTCCGATGGTATCGGTAAATGAGCAGTTCTTC.

The rearrangement links TRBV5-1 to TRBJ2-1; D is unclear. Germline loops: CDR1 SGHRS, CDR2 YFSETQ. The CDR3 length is 15 residues. V was clipped by 0 bases and J by 0 bases, with 7 bases between them. This CDR3 reads CASSLVTNSYNEQFF. For the CDR3, the DNA is TGCGCCAGCAGCTTGGTTACCAACTCCTACAATGAGCAGTTCTTC.

The chain links TRBV5-4 to TRBJ2-3; 12 positions agree with TRBD2. The CDR3 loop spans 18 amino acids. The germline CDR1 and CDR2 sequences are SGHNT and YYREEE (reference sequence). V was clipped by 2 bases and J by 5 bases; unmatched bases: 12. Here the CDR3 DNA reads TGTGCCAGCAGCTTATTCCCCCCTAGCGGGAGGGCCAGAGATACGCAGTATTTT. Translation gives CASSLFPPSGRARDTQYF.

The J gene is TRBJ2-1, the V gene TRBV4-3; the D gene is possibly TRBD2 (5 bases). Trimming shortened V by 4 bases and J by 4 bases, and 17 bases separated the two germline ends. The CDR3 extends over 16 amino acids. From germline, CDR1 is LGHNA and CDR2 YSLEER. CDR3 residues: CASSPTGDVGYNEQFF. As DNA, the CDR3 is TGCGCCAGCAGCCCTACCGGGGATGTGGGTTACAATGAGCAGTTCTTC.

The chain employs TRBV27 and TRBJ2-3, with 8 bases identical to TRBD1. Germline V gives CDR1 MNHEY, CDR2 SMNVEV (reference sequence). The CDR3 contains 15 residues. V was clipped by 2 bases and J by 5 bases; unmatched bases: 6. CDR3 region: CASSLGGQGVDTQYF. CDR3 DNA: TGTGCCAGCAGTTTAGGAGGACAGGGTGTAGATACGCAGTATTTT.

The sample holds a few counts of this clone. This chain connects TRBV2 to TRBJ2-7; TRBD2 matches at 9 bases. Per germline, CDR1 SNHLY and CDR2 FYNNEI. The CDR3 has 16 amino acids. The V segment lost 2 bases and the J segment 3 bases; nucleotides outside the gene matches: 8. CDR3 region: CASSESGGRAGYEQYF. The CDR3, as DNA: TGTGCCAGCAGTGAATCTGGCGGGAGGGCCGGCTACGAGCAGTACTTC. The full variable domain, rest sourced from reference TRBV2 and TRBJ2-7, is EPEVTQTPSHQVTQMGQEVILRCVPISNHLYFYWYRQILGQKVEFLVSFYNNEISEKSEIFDDQFSVERPDGSNFTLKIRSTKLEDSAMYFCASSESGGRAGYEQYFGPGTRLTVT.

The chain has TRBV11-2 and TRBJ2-5; D call uncertain. Germline loops: CDR1 SGHAT, CDR2 FQNNGV. V lost 5 bases and J 2 bases, leaving 6 bases between the germline ends. The CDR3 has 12 amino acids. CDR3 amino acids: CASSPTQETQYF. The CDR3 coding sequence is TGTGCCAGCAGCCCAACACAAGAGACCCAGTACTTC.

The DNA for the CDR3 is TGTGCCAGCAGCCGGGACAGGGGGGCCAATGAGCAGTTCTTC. It encodes CASSRDRGANEQFF. The gene calls are TRBV2 and TRBJ2-1; TRBD1 aligns across 11 bases. Trimming at V came to 6 bases and at J to 6 bases, leaving 4 bases not matched to a gene. In germline, CDR1 is SNHLY, CDR2 FYNNEI. The CDR3 length is 14 residues.

A note on this clone: The same CDR3 arises from other DNA sequences in this sample as well. The genes are TRBV5-1 and TRBJ2-5; D unclear. This CDR3 comprises 12 residues. Germline V gene sequence: CDR1 SGHRS, CDR2 YFSETQ. V was clipped by 0 bases and J by 5 bases, with 5 bases between them. CDR3 region: CASSLAFETQYF. CDR3 sequence (DNA): TGCGCCAGCAGCTTGGCCTTCGAGACCCAGTACTTC. Drawing the rest from reference TRBV5-1 and TRBJ2-5, the complete variable domain is KAGVTQTPRYLIKTRGQQVTLSCSPISGHRSVSWYQQTPGQGLQFLFEYFSETQRNKGNFPGRFSGRQFSNSRSEMNVSTLELGDSALYLCASSLAFETQYFGPGTRLLVL.